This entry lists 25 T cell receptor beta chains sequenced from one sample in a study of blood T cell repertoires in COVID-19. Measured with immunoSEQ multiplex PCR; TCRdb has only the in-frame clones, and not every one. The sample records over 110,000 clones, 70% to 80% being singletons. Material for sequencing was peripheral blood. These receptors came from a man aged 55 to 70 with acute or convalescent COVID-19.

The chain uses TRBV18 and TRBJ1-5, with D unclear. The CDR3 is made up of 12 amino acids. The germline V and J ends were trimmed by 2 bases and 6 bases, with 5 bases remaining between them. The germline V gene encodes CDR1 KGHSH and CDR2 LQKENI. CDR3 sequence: CASSPEGQPQHF. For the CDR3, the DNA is TGTGCCAGCTCACCAGAGGGTCAGCCCCAGCATTTT.

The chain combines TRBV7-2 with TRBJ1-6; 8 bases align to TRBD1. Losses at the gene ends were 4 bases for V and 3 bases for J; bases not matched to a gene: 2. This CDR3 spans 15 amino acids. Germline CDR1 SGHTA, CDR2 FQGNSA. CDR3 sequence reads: CASSSGQGYNSPLHF. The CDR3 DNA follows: TGTGCCAGCAGCTCAGGACAGGGCTATAATTCACCCCTCCACTTT.

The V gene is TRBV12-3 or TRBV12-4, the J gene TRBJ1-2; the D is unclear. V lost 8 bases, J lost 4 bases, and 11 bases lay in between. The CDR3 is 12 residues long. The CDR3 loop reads CASGSGSYGYTF. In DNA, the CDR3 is TGTGCCAGCGGTTCGGGGAGCTATGGCTACACCTTC.

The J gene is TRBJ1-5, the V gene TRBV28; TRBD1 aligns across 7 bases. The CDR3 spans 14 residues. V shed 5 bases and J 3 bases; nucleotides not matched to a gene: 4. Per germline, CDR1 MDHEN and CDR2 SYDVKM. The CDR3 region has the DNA TGTGCCAGCAGTACCGACAGGGACAATCAGCCCCAGCATTTT. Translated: CASSTDRDNQPQHF.

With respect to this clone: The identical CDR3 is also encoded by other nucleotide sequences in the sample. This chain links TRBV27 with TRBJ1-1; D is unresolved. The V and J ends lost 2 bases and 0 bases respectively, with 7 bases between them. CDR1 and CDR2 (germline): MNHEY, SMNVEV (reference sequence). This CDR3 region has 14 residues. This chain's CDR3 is CASSLSTVNTEAFF. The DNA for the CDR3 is TGTGCCAGCAGTTTAAGCACAGTGAACACTGAAGCTTTCTTT.

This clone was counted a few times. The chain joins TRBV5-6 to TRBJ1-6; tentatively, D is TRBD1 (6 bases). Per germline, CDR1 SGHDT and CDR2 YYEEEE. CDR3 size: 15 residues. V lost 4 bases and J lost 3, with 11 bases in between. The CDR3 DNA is TGTGCCAGCAGCCCGGGACAAAACTATAATTCACCCCTCCACTTT. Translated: CASSPGQNYNSPLHF.

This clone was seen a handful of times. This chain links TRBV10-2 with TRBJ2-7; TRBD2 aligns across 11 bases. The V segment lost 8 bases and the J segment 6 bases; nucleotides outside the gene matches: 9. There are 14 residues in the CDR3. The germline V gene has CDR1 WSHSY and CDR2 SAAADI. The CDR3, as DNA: TGCGCCAGCCGAGGGACTAGCGGTGCCCCCGAGCAGTACTTC. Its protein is CASRGTSGAPEQYF.

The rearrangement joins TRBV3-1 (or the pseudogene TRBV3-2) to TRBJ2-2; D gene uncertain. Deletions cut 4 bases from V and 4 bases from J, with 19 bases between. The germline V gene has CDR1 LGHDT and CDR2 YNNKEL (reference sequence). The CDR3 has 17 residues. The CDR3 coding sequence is TGTGCCAGCAGCCCGCCATTTAGCCGTAGAGGCACCGGGGAGCTGTTTTTT. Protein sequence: CASSPPFSRRGTGELFF.

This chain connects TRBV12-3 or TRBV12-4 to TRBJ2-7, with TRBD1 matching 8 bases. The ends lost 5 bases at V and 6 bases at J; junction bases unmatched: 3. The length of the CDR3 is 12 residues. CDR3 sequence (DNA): TGTGCCAGCAGTGCAGGGGGCCGCGAGCAGTACTTC. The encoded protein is CASSAGGREQYF.

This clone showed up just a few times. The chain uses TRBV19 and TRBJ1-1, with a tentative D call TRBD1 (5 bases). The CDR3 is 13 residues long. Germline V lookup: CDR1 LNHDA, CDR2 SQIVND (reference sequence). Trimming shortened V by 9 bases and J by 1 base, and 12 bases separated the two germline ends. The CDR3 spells CASSGGGNTEAFF. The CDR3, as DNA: TGTGCCAGCTCTGGGGGGGGGAACACTGAAGCTTTCTTT.

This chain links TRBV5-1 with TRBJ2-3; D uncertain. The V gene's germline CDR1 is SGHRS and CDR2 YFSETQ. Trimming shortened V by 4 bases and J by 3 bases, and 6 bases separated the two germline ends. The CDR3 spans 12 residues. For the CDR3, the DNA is TGCGCCAGCAGCATAGATACAGATACGCAGTATTTT. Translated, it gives CASSIDTDTQYF. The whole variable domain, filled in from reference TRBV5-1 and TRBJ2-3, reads KAGVTQTPRYLIKTRGQQVTLSCSPISGHRSVSWYQQTPGQGLQFLFEYFSETQRNKGNFPGRFSGRQFSNSRSEMNVSTLELGDSALYLCASSIDTDTQYFGPGTRLTVL.

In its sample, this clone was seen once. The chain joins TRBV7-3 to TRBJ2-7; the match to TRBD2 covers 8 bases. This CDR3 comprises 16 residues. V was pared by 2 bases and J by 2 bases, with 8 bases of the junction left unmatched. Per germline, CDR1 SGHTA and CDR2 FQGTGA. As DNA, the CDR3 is TGTGCCAGCAGCTTATTTGGAGCGGGAGAAACCTACGAGCAGTACTTC. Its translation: CASSLFGAGETYEQYF.

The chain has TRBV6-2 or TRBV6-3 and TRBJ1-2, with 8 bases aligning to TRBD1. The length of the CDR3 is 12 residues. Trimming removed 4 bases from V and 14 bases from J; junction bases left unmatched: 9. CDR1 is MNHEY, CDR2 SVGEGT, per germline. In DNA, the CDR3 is TGTGCCAGCAGTTCGTCGGACAGGGTCAAAACCTTC. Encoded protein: CASSSSDRVKTF.

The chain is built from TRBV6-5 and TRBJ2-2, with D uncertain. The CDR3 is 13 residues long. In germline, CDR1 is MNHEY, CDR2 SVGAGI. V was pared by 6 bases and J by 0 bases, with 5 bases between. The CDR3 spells CASRTANTGELFF. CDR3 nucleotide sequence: TGTGCCAGCAGGACTGCGAACACCGGGGAGCTGTTTTTT.

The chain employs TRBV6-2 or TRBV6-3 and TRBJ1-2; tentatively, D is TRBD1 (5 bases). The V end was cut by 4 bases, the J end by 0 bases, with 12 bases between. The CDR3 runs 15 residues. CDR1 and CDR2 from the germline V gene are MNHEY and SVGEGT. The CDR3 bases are TGTGCCAGCAGTTGGGGCAGCAGCCCTAACTATGGCTACACCTTC. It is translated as CASSWGSSPNYGYTF.

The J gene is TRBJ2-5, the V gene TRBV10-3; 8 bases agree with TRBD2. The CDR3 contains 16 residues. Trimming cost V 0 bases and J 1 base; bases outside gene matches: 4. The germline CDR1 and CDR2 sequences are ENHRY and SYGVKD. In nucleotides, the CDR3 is TGTGCCATCAGTGAGTCGCAGCGGGAGACCCAAGAGACCCAGTACTTC. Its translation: CAISESQRETQETQYF.

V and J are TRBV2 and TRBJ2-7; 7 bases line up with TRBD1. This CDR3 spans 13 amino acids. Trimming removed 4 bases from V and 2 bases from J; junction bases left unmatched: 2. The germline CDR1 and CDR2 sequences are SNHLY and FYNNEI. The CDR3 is CASSGDRAYEQYF. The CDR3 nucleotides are TGTGCCAGCAGTGGAGACAGGGCCTACGAGCAGTACTTC.

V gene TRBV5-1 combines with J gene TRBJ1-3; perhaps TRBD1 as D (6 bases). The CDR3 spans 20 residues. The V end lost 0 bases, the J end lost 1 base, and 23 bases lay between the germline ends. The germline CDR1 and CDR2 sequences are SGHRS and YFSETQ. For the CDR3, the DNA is TGCGCCAGCAGCTTGGCCTCACGGACAGCTAACTTAGGGTCTGGAAACACCATATATTTT. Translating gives CASSLASRTANLGSGNTIYF.

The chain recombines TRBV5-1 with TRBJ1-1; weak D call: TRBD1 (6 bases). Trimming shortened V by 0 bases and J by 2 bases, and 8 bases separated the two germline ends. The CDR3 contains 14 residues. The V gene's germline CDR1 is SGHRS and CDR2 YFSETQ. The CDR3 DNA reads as TGCGCCAGCAGCTTGGCCAGGGGAAACACTGAAGCTTTCTTT. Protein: CASSLARGNTEAFF.

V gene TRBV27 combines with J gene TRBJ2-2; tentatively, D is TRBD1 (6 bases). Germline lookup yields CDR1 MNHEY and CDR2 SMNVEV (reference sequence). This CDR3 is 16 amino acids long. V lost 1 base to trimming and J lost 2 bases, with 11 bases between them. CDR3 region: CASSLWQGHNTGELFF. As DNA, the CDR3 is TGTGCCAGCAGTTTATGGCAGGGGCATAACACCGGGGAGCTGTTTTTT.

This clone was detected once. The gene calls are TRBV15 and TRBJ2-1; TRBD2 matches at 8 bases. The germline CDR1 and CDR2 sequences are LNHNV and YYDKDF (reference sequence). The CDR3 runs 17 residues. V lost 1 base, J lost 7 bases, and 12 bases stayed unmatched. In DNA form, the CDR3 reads TGTGCCACCAGCAGAGCCAAGCGGGAGATCCAGGGGAATGAGCAGTTCTTC. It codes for CATSRAKREIQGNEQFF.

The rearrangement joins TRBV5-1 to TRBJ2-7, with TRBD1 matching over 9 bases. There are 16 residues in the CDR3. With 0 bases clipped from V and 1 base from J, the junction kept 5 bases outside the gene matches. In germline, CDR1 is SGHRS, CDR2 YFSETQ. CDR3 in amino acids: CASSLAEDRGSYEQYF. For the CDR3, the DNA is TGCGCCAGCAGCTTGGCAGAGGACAGGGGATCCTACGAGCAGTACTTC.

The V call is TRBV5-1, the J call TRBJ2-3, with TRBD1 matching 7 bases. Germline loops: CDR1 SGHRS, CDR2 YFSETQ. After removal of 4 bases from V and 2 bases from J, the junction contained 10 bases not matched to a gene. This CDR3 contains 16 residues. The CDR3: CASSTQGTSTTDTQYF. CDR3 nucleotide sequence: TGCGCCAGCAGCACACAGGGGACCTCGACCACAGATACGCAGTATTTT.

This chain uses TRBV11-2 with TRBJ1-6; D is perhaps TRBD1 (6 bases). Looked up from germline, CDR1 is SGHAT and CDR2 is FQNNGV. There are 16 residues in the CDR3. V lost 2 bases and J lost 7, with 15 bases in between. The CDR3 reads CASSLSRGLGNSPLHF. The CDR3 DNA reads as TGTGCCAGCAGCTTATCGCGGGGGCTGGGGAATTCACCCCTCCACTTT.

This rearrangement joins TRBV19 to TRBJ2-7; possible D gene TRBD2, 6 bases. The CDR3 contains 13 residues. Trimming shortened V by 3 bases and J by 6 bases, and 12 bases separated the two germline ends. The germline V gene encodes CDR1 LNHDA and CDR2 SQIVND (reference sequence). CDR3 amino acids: CASSMVTSPEQYF. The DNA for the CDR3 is TGTGCCAGTAGTATGGTGACTAGTCCCGAGCAGTACTTC.